The source of this T cell receptor (beta chain) is a study of read filtering for tumor transcriptome and immune sequencing. After removal of 4 bases from V and 5 bases from J, the junction contained 5 bases not matched to a gene. CDR3 length equals 13 residues. Germline CDR1 is DFQATT and CDR2 is SNEGSKA (reference sequence). From approximately 400 ng of RNA, a library with molecular barcoded alpha/delta and beta/gamma adaptors was made. TCRdb recomputed calls from the reads with MiXCR, one row per CDR3 protein. The table includes 40,000 or so distinct CDR3 sequences, over 10% detected once. This clonotype came up many times.

The sequence came from a donor at least 40 years old with multiple myeloma. The specimen sequenced was a population of CD138-negative cells sorted from bone marrow. The rearrangement links TRBV20-1 to TRBJ1-5, with 7 bases fitting TRBD1. CDR3 sequence: CSAISGGDQPQHF. CDR3 DNA sequence: TGCAGTGCTATTTCAGGGGGGGATCAGCCCCAGCATTTT.